The clone carrying this TCR beta chain occurred once. At one of its ends the junction is not consistent with the germline gene, which may arise from a read error. There are 12 residues in the CDR3. This record comes from a study of identical twins. MiXCR was run by TCRdb on the 5' RACE reads, yielding one entry per CDR3 protein. In the table there are about 530,000 distinct CDR3 sequences, approximately 16% of which are singletons. Another study also made use of these data, one on yellow fever vaccine responses in identical twins.

The TCR sequence derives from a woman aged 18-29 years in good health. Sequences were obtained from CD4+ T cells sorted from blood. J is TRBJ2-1 and V is TRBV12-3 or TRBV12-4; D uncertain. CDR3 coding DNA: TGTGCCCGCAGAGCTGCCCGCAATGAGCAGTTCTTC. Protein product: CARRAARNEQFF.